These T cell receptor beta chains were read from a single sample in a study of cytomegalovirus exposure and HLA in healthy donors. TCRdb's copy holds only in-frame clones and misses some; the assay was immunoSEQ multiplex PCR. Among fewer than 200,000 clones, 80% were seen once, and the ten largest hold roughly 4.4%. The specimen sequenced was PBMCs. The receptors here all came from a man aged 30-40 years in good health and CMV-seronegative. CDR3s include the opening cysteine and the closing phenylalanine or tryptophan. D genes are given only for firm matches. Size values are once, few and many counts, or a class for expanded clones, and some rows have none.

d_call j_call v_call clone_size cdr3_nt cdr3_aa
TRBD1 TRBJ2-1 TRBV6-1 . TGTGCCAGCAGTACGCCGGGACAGGGGTACAATGAGCAGTTCTTC CASSTPGQGYNEQFF
TRBD2 TRBJ2-1 TRBV5-1 . TGCGCCAGCAGCTTGAGGGGACACTCCTTACGGACTAGCGGGTACAATGAGCAGTTCTTC CASSLRGHSLRTSGYNEQFF
TRBD2 TRBJ2-1 TRBV7-3 . TGTGCCAGCAGCCTCACTCCTAGCGGGTACAATGAGCAGTTCTTC CASSLTPSGYNEQFF
TRBD1 TRBJ2-2 TRBV5-6 . TGTGCCAGCAGCTTACTCGGGACAGGGGGGACCGGGGAGCTGTTTTTT CASSLLGTGGTGELFF
. TRBJ1-1 TRBV19 . TGTGCCAGCAGCTACAGGGAACGGAACACTGAAGCTTTCTTT CASSYRERNTEAFF
TRBD1 TRBJ2-2 TRBV7-9 . TGTGCCAGCAGTTCCACAGGGGGCCGGGGAAACACCGGGGAGCTGTTTTTT CASSSTGGRGNTGELFF
. TRBJ1-5 TRBV7-8 . TGTGCCAGCAGCTGGCCCCAACAGGGCGCCGGGGATCAGCCCCAGCATTTT CASSWPQQGAGDQPQHF
. TRBJ2-5 TRBV7-9 . TGTTCCAGCAGTAAGGGGGGGATCCAAGAGACCCAGTACTTC CSSSKGGIQETQYF
TRBD2 TRBJ2-2 TRBV4-3 . TGCGCCAGCAGCCGGGGAGGGGAGGCCGGGGAGCTGTTTTTT CASSRGGEAGELFF
. TRBJ2-1 TRBV6-5 few TGTGCCAGCAGTTACGGGCAGCAGAGCTCCTACAATGAGCAGTTCTTC CASSYGQQSSYNEQFF
TRBD1 TRBJ2-7 TRBV7-9 . TGTGCCAGCAGCCCCCCAGGGGGCCTCCTCGAGCAGTACTTC CASSPPGGLLEQYF